The rows below give T cell receptor beta chains drawn from one sample of a study of tumor-infiltrating lymphocytes in primary liver carcinoma. TCRdb analysed the multiplex PCR reads with MiXCR anew, one entry per CDR3 protein. The sample has fewer than 75,000 distinct CDR3 sequences, 71% seen once. The sample taken for sequencing was liver tumor tissue from sampling region 4. All receptors come from a man in his forties with primary liver carcinoma and hepatitis B virus infection. Both conserved end residues are part of each CDR3. A D gene is named only where the DNA matches it firmly. The size field is filled for only some rows; it gives once, few, many or a size class.

TRBV28	many	TRBJ2-3	TRBD1	CASSLGQGTQYF	TGTGCCAGCAGTTTAGGACAGGGGACGCAGTATTTT
TRBV7-9	.	TRBJ2-6	TRBD2	CASSMRLFASGSSGANVLTF	TGTGCCAGCAGCATGAGGTTGTTCGCTAGCGGGAGTTCTGGGGCCAACGTCCTGACTTTC
TRBV5-5	.	TRBJ2-1	TRBD1	CASSPGQGSYKEQSF	TGTGCTAGCAGCCCTGGACAGGGTTCCTACAAAGAGCAGTCCTTC
TRBV29-1	.	TRBJ1-1	TRBD1	CRVTGGLLLDTEAFF	TGCAGGGTGACAGGGGGCCTCCTCCTGGACACTGAAGCTTTCTTT
TRBV14	many	TRBJ2-3	.	CASSLRSSDTQYF	TGTGCCAGCAGCCTCAGGAGTTCAGATACGCAGTATTTT
TRBV12-3/TRBV12-4	few	TRBJ1-2	TRBD1	CASRSGQGNGYGYTF	TGTGCCAGCAGATCCGGACAGGGGAATGGCTATGGCTACACCTTC
TRBV4-3	many	TRBJ2-1	.	CASSQADRTYNEQFF	TGCGCCAGCAGCCAAGCCGACAGGACCTACAATGAGCAGTTCTTC
TRBV12-3/TRBV12-4	once	TRBJ2-1	TRBD2	CASIPTSGVNEQFF	TGTGCCAGCATTCCGACTAGCGGAGTCAATGAACAGTTCTTC
TRBV4-2	.	TRBJ2-2	.	CASSQAGQGDTGELFF	TGTGCCAGCAGCCAAGCCGGGCAGGGCGACACCGGGGAGCTGTTTTTT
TRBV29-1	.	TRBJ2-4	.	CSVEDQGYKNIQYF	TGCAGCGTTGAAGATCAGGGTTACAAAAACATTCAGTACTTC
TRBV29-1	medium-sized	TRBJ2-7	.	CSAMTSGTGTPYEQYF	TGCAGCGCCATGACATCTGGGACCGGCACTCCCTACGAGCAGTACTTC
TRBV10-3	.	TRBJ1-1	.	CVITSGENTEAFF	TGTGTCATCACGAGTGGGGAGAACACTGAAGCTTTCTTT
TRBV11-2	.	TRBJ1-1	.	CANSRGRAGVFTQAYF	TGTGCCAACAGCCGAGGTAGGGCAGGGGTCTTCACTCAAGCTTACTTT
TRBV5-1	.	TRBJ2-6	.	CAGHSGANVLTF	TGCGCCGGACATTCTGGGGCCAACGTCCTGACTTTC
TRBV14	.	TRBJ2-7	.	CASNQVGSYEQYF	TGTGCCAGCAACCAGGTCGGCAGTTACGAGCAGTACTTC
TRBV6-5	few	TRBJ2-5	.	CASSYSCSGGSQETQYF	TGTGCCAGCAGTTACTCGTGTAGTGGCGGATCCCAAGAGACCCAGTACTTC
TRBV28	.	TRBJ1-2	.	CASNLRPGVGYTF	TGTGCCAGCAATTTAAGACCAGGGGTGGGCTACACCTTC
TRBV4-3	.	TRBJ2-2	.	CASSQGAGDSGELFF	TGCGCCAGCAGCCAAGGCGCAGGGGATAGCGGGGAGCTGTTTTTT
TRBV12-3/TRBV12-4	once	TRBJ2-7	.	CTSILNLYEQYF	TGTACCAGCATCCTAAACCTCTACGAGCAGTACTTC
TRBV29-1	.	TRBJ2-1	.	CSVRQRGSEQFF	TGCAGCGTGCGACAGAGGGGTAGTGAGCAGTTCTTC
TRBV6-1	.	TRBJ2-6	.	CASRTSPNSGANVLTF	TGTGCCAGCAGAACCAGCCCCAACTCTGGGGCCAACGTCCTGACTTTC
TRBV29-1	few	TRBJ2-5	.	CSVEGTPKETRYF	TGCAGTGTTGAAGGGACACCCAAAGAGACCCGGTACTTC
TRBV5-5	.	TRBJ1-5	.	CVSSLNGQVQQPQHF	TGTGTCAGCAGCCTAAATGGACAAGTTCAACAGCCCCAGCATTTT
TRBV29-1	.	TRBJ2-7	.	CSADWGNHEQYF	TGCAGTGCGGATTGGGGTAATCACGAGCAGTACTTC
TRBV4-2	.	TRBJ2-2	TRBD2	CTSSQGLSGELFF	TGTACCAGCAGCCAAGGTTTGAGCGGGGAACTGTTTTTT
TRBV30	.	TRBJ2-5	.	CACSESLEIQYF	TGTGCCTGTAGTGAGAGCCTAGAGATCCAGTACTTC
TRBV13	many	TRBJ1-5	.	CASSLGRRGASNQPQHF	TGTGCCAGCAGCTTAGGGCGTCGGGGTGCGAGCAATCAGCCCCAGCATTTT
TRBV6-1	.	TRBJ2-1	TRBD2	CASSEEAGGYKERFF	TGTGCCAGCAGTGAAGAAGCGGGAGGATACAAAGAGCGGTTCTTC
TRBV6-5	.	TRBJ2-7	TRBD1	CVSSPRTGYYEQYF	TGTGTCAGCAGTCCCCGGACAGGGTACTACGAGCAGTACTTC
TRBV4-1	once	TRBJ2-1	.	CASSQAVGPPNNEQFF	TGCGCCAGCAGCCAAGCCGTCGGACCCCCTAATAATGAGCAGTTCTTC
TRBV6-5	.	TRBJ2-7	.	CAIRPGQAASFYEKYF	TGTGCCATCAGGCCCGGGCAGGCAGCATCCTTTTACGAGAAGTACTTC
TRBV10-3	.	TRBJ2-2	.	CAISEPGGTRNTGELFF	TGTGCCATCAGTGAGCCTGGTGGGACCAGGAACACCGGGGAGCTGTTTTTT
TRBV11-2	many	TRBJ2-1	.	CASSPRPSGAADEQFF	TGTGCCAGCAGCCCCAGGCCGTCGGGGGCGGCCGATGAGCAGTTCTTC
TRBV29-1	.	TRBJ1-1	.	CSLDGGWGMRSEAFF	TGCAGTCTTGACGGGGGGTGGGGGATGAGGTCTGAAGCTTTCTTT
TRBV6-1	.	TRBJ2-7	.	CVSSEKGYEHYF	TGTGTCAGCAGTGAAAAGGGCTACGAGCACTACTTC
TRBV29-1	.	TRBJ2-5	.	CSIEGTHKETQYF	TGCAGCATTGAAGGGACACACAAAGAGACCCAGTACTTC
TRBV6-5	few	TRBJ2-5	.	CASRRMRGRETQYF	TGTGCCAGCAGACGAATGAGGGGGAGAGAGACCCAGTACTTC
TRBV6-2/TRBV6-3	.	TRBJ2-2	TRBD1	CASKSGTGHTGELFF	TGTGCCAGTAAATCCGGGACAGGGCACACCGGGGAGCTGTTTTTT
TRBV11-2	.	TRBJ2-5	TRBD2	CASSYQREGRETQYF	TGTGCCAGCAGCTACCAGCGGGAGGGCCGGGAGACCCAGTATTTC
TRBV29-1	.	TRBJ2-3	TRBD1	CSVSGTGASDTHYF	TGCAGTGTTTCCGGGACAGGGGCGTCAGATACGCACTATTTT
TRBV11-2	.	TRBJ2-5	.	CAGGQTPGVGKETQYF	TGTGCCGGCGGCCAAACTCCTGGAGTGGGGAAAGAGACCCAGTACTTC
TRBV5-6	.	TRBJ1-2	.	CASSLGINYGYTF	TGTGCCAGCAGCTTGGGAATTAACTATGGTTACACCTTC
TRBV6-2/TRBV6-3	.	TRBJ2-7	.	CASGYGSPRYEQYF	TGTGCCAGCGGTTACGGGTCTCCCCGTTACGAGCAGTACTTC
TRBV4-1	many	TRBJ2-2	TRBD1	CASSRPGQGSLTGELFF	TGCGCCAGCAGCCGACCGGGACAGGGGTCTTTGACCGGGGAGCTGTTTTTT
TRBV4-1	.	TRBJ2-5	.	CACSQEFRGAATGETQYF	TGCGCCTGCAGCCAAGAGTTCCGAGGGGCGGCCACAGGGGAGACCCAGTACTTC
TRBV6-5	.	TRBJ2-5	TRBD1	CASSGTGTGEETQYF	TGTGCTAGCAGCGGGACAGGGACAGGTGAAGAGACCCAGTACTTC
TRBV29-1	once	TRBJ1-1	.	CSVRWGAREAFF	TGCAGCGTTCGATGGGGCGCGAGAGAAGCTTTCTTT
TRBV11-1	.	TRBJ2-3	TRBD2	CVSSLGTSTQTDTQYF	TGTGTTAGCAGCCTCGGGACTAGCACACAAACAGATACGCAGTATTTT
TRBV5-1	.	TRBJ2-1	.	CASSLGGTNSCNEQSF	TGCGCCAGCAGCTTAGGTGGGACGAACTCCTGCAATGAGCAGTCCTTC
TRBV4-2	many	TRBJ2-5	TRBD2	CASSQSSGRDRKTQYF	TGTGCCAGCAGCCAATCTAGCGGGAGGGACAGGAAGACCCAGTACTTC
TRBV4-3	.	TRBJ1-4	.	CAISQDTGVHEKLFF	TGCGCCATCAGCCAAGATACAGGCGTTCATGAAAAACTGTTTTTT
TRBV28	once	TRBJ2-7	TRBD2	CASSGTLRYF	TGTGCCAGTAGCGGGACTTTACGGTACTTC
TRBV7-8	.	TRBJ2-7	TRBD1	CATSLGSGTGAWRSTYEQYF	TGTGCCACCAGCTTAGGTAGCGGGACAGGGGCATGGAGGAGCACCTACGAGCAGTACTTC
TRBV11-2	once	TRBJ1-1	.	CASSPGRGSNIETFF	TGTGCCAGTAGCCCGGGGCGTGGAAGTAACATTGAAACTTTCTTT
TRBV4-3	.	TRBJ2-5	.	CASSRDTMGPWTQYF	TGCGCCAGCAGCCGAGATACAATGGGACCGTGGACCCAGTACTTC
TRBV12-3/TRBV12-4	.	TRBJ2-7	TRBD1	CASSPSPNRGHERYF	TGTGCCAGCAGCCCTTCCCCGAACAGGGGCCACGAGCGGTACTTC